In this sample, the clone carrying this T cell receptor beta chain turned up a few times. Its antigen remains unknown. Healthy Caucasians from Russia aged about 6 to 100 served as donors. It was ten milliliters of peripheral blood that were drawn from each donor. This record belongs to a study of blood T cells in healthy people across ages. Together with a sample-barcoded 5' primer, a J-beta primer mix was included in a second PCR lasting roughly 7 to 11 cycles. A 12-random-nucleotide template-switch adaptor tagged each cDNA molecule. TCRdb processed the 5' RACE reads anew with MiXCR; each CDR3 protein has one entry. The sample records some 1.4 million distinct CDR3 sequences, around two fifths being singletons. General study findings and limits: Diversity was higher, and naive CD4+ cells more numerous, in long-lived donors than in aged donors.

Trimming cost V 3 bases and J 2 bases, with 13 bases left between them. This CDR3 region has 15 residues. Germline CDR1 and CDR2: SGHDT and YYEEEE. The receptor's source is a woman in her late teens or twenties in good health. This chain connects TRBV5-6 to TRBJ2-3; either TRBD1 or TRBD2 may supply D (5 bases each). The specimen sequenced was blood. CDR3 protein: CASSWTGRYTDTQYF. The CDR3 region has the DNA TGTGCCAGCAGCTGGACGGGACGTTACACAGATACGCAGTATTTT.